This entry lists 22 T cell receptor beta chains sequenced from one sample in a study of identical twins (TCRdb year 2016). Libraries were built with 5' RACE. Instrument used: Illumina HiSeq 2000. The raw public data were reprocessed by TCRdb itself: fastp quality trimming at Q25, MiXCR clonotype calling, in-frame beta chains only. Rows matching on CDR3 protein sequence are summarized as one entry with the most common DNA and genes. This sample holds roughly 220,000 distinct CDR3 sequences; over 5.5% were observed only once. The top ten constitute roughly 15% of the sample. These data were likewise used in another study, on T cells expressing NK-cell markers.

Sequencing was performed on CD8+ T cells sorted from blood. These TCRs come from a woman aged 18-29 years in good health.

The V call is TRBV6-2 or TRBV6-3, the J call TRBJ2-7; possibly TRBD2 for D (6 bases). The CDR3 runs 18 residues. Trimming shortened V by 6 bases and J by 1 base, and 25 bases separated the two germline ends. Germline V gene data show CDR1 as MNHEY and CDR2 as SVGEGT. CDR3 sequence reads: CASRPRTATRRGSYEQYF. The CDR3 DNA sequence: TGTGCCAGCAGACCGCGGACTGCGACTAGAAGAGGATCCTACGAGCAGTACTTC.

This clonotype was seen a handful of times. The CDR3 loop reads CASSQDPRQDEQYF. CDR3 sequence (DNA): TGCGCCAGCAGCCAAGATCCGCGACAGGACGAGCAGTACTTC. The rearrangement joins TRBV4-3 to TRBJ2-7, with D possibly matching TRBD1 (6 bases). Germline CDR1 LGHNA, CDR2 YSLEER. The CDR3 contains 14 residues. Between the trimmed V and J ends, which lost 0 bases and 5 bases, there was a span of 11 bases.

CDR3 nucleotide sequence: TGTGCCAGCAGCTTAGGGGGACTAGCGGGGGCCCCCATTCTCGGGGAGCTGTTTTTT. Encoded protein: CASSLGGLAGAPILGELFF. The V call is TRBV11-2, the J call TRBJ2-2; 14 nucleotides agree with TRBD2. The CDR3 is made up of 19 amino acids. V dropped 1 base and J dropped 7; count of bases not matched to a gene: 11. Germline CDR1 and CDR2: SGHAT and FQNNGV.

The V gene is TRBV6-6, the J gene TRBJ2-7; D is possibly TRBD1 (6 bases). Germline CDR1 MNHNY, CDR2 SVGAGI (reference sequence). Deletions cut 2 bases from V and 7 bases from J, with 9 bases between. The CDR3 spans 12 residues. CDR3 residues: CASSYGGGEQYF. CDR3 DNA: TGTGCCAGCAGTTACGGGGGCGGTGAGCAGTACTTC.

Many counts were recorded for this clonotype. The chain recombines TRBV5-5 with TRBJ2-3, with D uncertain. Germline V CDR1 and CDR2: SGHKS, YYEKEE (reference sequence). The CDR3 has 16 amino acids. V was pared by 3 bases and J by 4 bases, with 18 bases between. In DNA form, the CDR3 reads TGTGCCAGCAGCTCCCCCCTCCGTGGACCCCCAGATACGCAGTATTTT. It is translated as CASSSPLRGPPDTQYF.

The chain uses TRBV2 and TRBJ2-7, with TRBD1 as a possible D gene (5 bases). V lost 4 bases, J lost 4 bases, and 23 bases lay in between. Germline CDR1 SNHLY, CDR2 FYNNEI. The length of the CDR3 is 17 residues. Here the CDR3 reads CASSGTSGFMEGYEQYF. The CDR3 DNA reads as TGTGCCAGCAGTGGGACCTCAGGGTTCATGGAAGGATACGAGCAGTACTTC.

The chain combines TRBV15 with TRBJ2-1, with 7 bases that match TRBD2. The CDR3 runs 12 residues. Germline CDR1 and CDR2: LNHNV and YYDKDF (reference sequence). The J segment lost 6 bases and the V segment lost 6 bases, leaving 2 bases of the junction unmatched. CDR3 amino acids: CATRGGGNEQFF. DNA for the CDR3: TGTGCCACCAGGGGGGGGGGCAATGAGCAGTTCTTC.

This chain uses TRBV5-5 with TRBJ1-2, with 8 bases that match TRBD1. CDR3 length equals 15 residues. In germline, CDR1 is SGHKS, CDR2 YYEKEE (reference sequence). The J segment lost 4 bases and the V segment lost 2 bases, leaving 7 bases of the junction unmatched. For the CDR3, the DNA is TGTGCCAGCAGCTTAGGGACAGGTGACCTCTATGGCTACACCTTC. It specifies CASSLGTGDLYGYTF.

This clonotype was seen a few times. This sequence joins TRBV7-6 and TRBJ2-3; D not resolved. The V end lost 5 bases, the J end lost 7 bases, and 10 bases lay between the germline ends. The CDR3 length is 12 residues. Germline V lookup: CDR1 SGHVS, CDR2 FNYEAQ. The chain's CDR3 is CASSAVSHTQYF. The CDR3, as DNA: TGTGCCAGCAGCGCCGTTTCTCATACGCAGTATTTT.

This clonotype was found a few times. The chain combines TRBV14 with TRBJ2-7; D ambiguous. Trimming took off 8 bases at V and 0 bases at J, with 11 bases between the two ends. CDR3 length: 13 residues. The germline V gene encodes CDR1 SGHDN and CDR2 FVKESK. CDR3: CASSESLSYEQYF. DNA for the CDR3: TGTGCCAGCTCGGAGAGCCTCTCCTACGAGCAGTACTTC.

This clonotype was seen a handful of times. Mismatch with germline at one junction end may stem from a read error. The chain couples TRBV7-7 to TRBJ2-1, with D possibly TRBD1 on 5 matching bases. This CDR3 spans 15 amino acids. Germline V gives CDR1 SSHAT, CDR2 FNYEAQ (reference sequence). CDR3 residues: CASSFPPETGDEQFF. For the CDR3, the DNA is TGTGCTAGCAGCTTTCCCCCCGAAACAGGAGATGAGCAGTTCTTC.

This chain links TRBV6-2 or TRBV6-3 with TRBJ2-7; 8 bases fit TRBD1. V shed 5 bases and J 3 bases; nucleotides not matched to a gene: 6. CDR3 length: 14 residues. Germline V CDR1 and CDR2: MNHEY, SVGEGT. This chain's CDR3 is CASSATGALYEQYF. Written as DNA, the CDR3 is TGTGCCAGCAGTGCGACAGGGGCGCTCTACGAGCAGTACTTC.

The V and J genes are TRBV14 and TRBJ1-2, with 10 bases that match TRBD1. V lost 6 bases, J lost 2 bases, and 15 bases stayed unmatched. CDR3 size: 18 residues. Germline CDR1 reads SGHDN; CDR2 reads FVKESK. The CDR3 DNA reads TGTGCCAGCAGTCCTGAACCGGGACAGGGGATCGGGAACTATGGCTACACCTTC. Protein: CASSPEPGQGIGNYGYTF.

This clonotype was found many times. V is TRBV20-1 and J is TRBJ2-5, with D tentatively TRBD1 or TRBD2 (5 bases each). V was cut by 0 bases and J by 10 bases, with 9 bases left in between. This CDR3 is built from 11 residues. Germline CDR1 and CDR2: DFQATT and SNEGSKA (reference sequence). CDR3 coding DNA: TGCAGTGCTAGAGATGGGGGAGACCAGTACTTC. It is translated as CSARDGGDQYF.

This clonotype was observed many times. One end of the junction does not line up with germline, which may come from a read error. V usage is TRBV7-7 and J usage is TRBJ2-3, with 9 positions matching TRBD2. There are 18 residues in the CDR3. Germline V gives CDR1 SSHAT, CDR2 FNYEAQ (reference sequence). The CDR3 sequence is CASSLVAGAISGTDTQYF. The CDR3 DNA reads as TGTGCTAGCAGCTTAGTAGCGGGGGCCATTTCCGGCACAGATACGCAGTATTTT.

This clonotype was detected many times. V gene TRBV12-3 or TRBV12-4 combines with J gene TRBJ1-1; no firm D call. V was trimmed by 4 bases and J by 5 bases, leaving 14 bases between them. The CDR3 contains 14 residues. The CDR3 coding sequence is TGTGCCAGCAGTTCCTCAATACGAGGGACTGAAGCTTTCTTT. Amino acids: CASSSSIRGTEAFF.

This clonotype occurred a few times. The genes are TRBV5-6 and TRBJ2-7; TRBD2 agrees at 10 bases. The germline V gene has CDR1 SGHDT and CDR2 YYEEEE. V shed 1 base, J shed 0 bases, and the junction held 1 base outside the gene matches. The length of the CDR3 is 15 residues. CDR3 region: CASSLPSGSSYEQYF. CDR3 in DNA: TGTGCCAGCAGCTTGCCTAGCGGGAGCTCCTACGAGCAGTACTTC. Drawing the rest from reference TRBV5-6 and TRBJ2-7, the complete variable domain is DAGVTQSPTHLIKTRGQQVTLRCSPKSGHDTVSWYQQALGQGPQFIFQYYEEEERQRGNFPDRFSGHQFPNYSSELNVNALLLGDSALYLCASSLPSGSSYEQYFGPGTRLTVT.

The V gene is TRBV9, the J gene TRBJ1-1; D not certain. The germline CDR1 and CDR2 sequences are SGDLS and YYNGEE. The CDR3 is made up of 8 amino acids. V lost 6 bases to trimming and J lost 11 bases, with 5 bases between them. CDR3 protein: CASTAAFF. The CDR3 DNA follows: TGTGCCAGCACGGCGGCTTTCTTT. Supplemented by reference TRBV9 and TRBJ1-1, the full variable domain reads DSGVTQTPKHLITATGQRVTLRCSPRSGDLSVYWYQQSLDQGLQFLIQYYNGEERAKGNILERFSAQQFPDLHSELNLSSLELGDSALYFCASTAAFFGQGTRLTVV.

This clonotype was seen a handful of times. V is TRBV21-1 and J is TRBJ2-3; TRBD1, as called in the table, went unchecked against the DNA. TRBV21-1 counts as a pseudogene. CDR3 size: 19 residues. As DNA, the CDR3 is TGTGCCAGCAGCACGCTGAGTCCGGGACAGGGATCTAGCACAGATACGCAGTATTTT. This codes for CASSTLSPGQGSSTDTQYF.

This clonotype showed up many times. CDR3 loop: CASSTEGSSGNTIYF. The DNA of the CDR3 is TGTGCCAGCAGTACCGAGGGTTCCTCTGGAAACACCATATATTTT. The chain employs TRBV27 and TRBJ1-3; D is uncertain. This CDR3 has 15 amino acids. Germline-derived CDR1 and CDR2 are MNHEY and SMNVEV (reference sequence). Trimming took 5 bases from V and 0 from J, leaving 11 bases between them.

This clonotype came up a few times. The J gene is TRBJ2-1, the V gene TRBV19, with 9 bases matching TRBD2. Germline CDR1 LNHDA, CDR2 SQIVND (reference sequence). The CDR3 is 14 residues long. Losses at the gene ends were 5 bases for V and 5 bases for J; bases not matched to a gene: 4. The CDR3 sequence is CASSQAGGDNEQFF. Here the CDR3 DNA reads TGTGCCAGTAGTCAGGCGGGAGGGGACAATGAGCAGTTCTTC.

This clonotype was found a few times. The CDR3 nucleotides are TGTGCCAGCAGCGTTTCCGGGGTTCTCCACCGGCAGTATTTT. Translated, it gives CASSVSGVLHRQYF. The rearrangement joins TRBV9 to TRBJ2-3; tentatively, D is TRBD2 (5 bases). CDR3 length equals 14 residues. Per germline, CDR1 SGDLS and CDR2 YYNGEE. The V gene lost 2 bases and the J gene lost 11 bases, with 18 bases spanning the gap.